Shown below are 8 T cell receptor beta chains from a single sample sequenced in a study of blood T cell repertoires in COVID-19. Only in-frame clones appear in the TCRdb table, and some are missing; sequencing was by immunoSEQ multiplex PCR. The sample shows roughly 150,000 clones, over 70% of them seen only once. Sequencing was performed on peripheral blood. These receptor sequences come from a man between 60 and 75 years old with acute or convalescent COVID-19.

This clone came up once. The chain uses TRBV12-3 or TRBV12-4 and TRBJ1-2, with TRBD1 matching 8 bases. The CDR3 is 13 residues long. V shed 6 bases, J shed 2 bases, and the junction held 2 bases outside the gene matches. CDR3 DNA sequence: TGTGCCAGCAGGGGACAGGCGAACTATGGCTACACCTTC. Protein sequence: CASRGQANYGYTF.

This chain connects TRBV21-1 to TRBJ2-2; the table's D call, TRBD1, was not checked against the DNA. TRBV21-1 corresponds to a pseudogene. The CDR3 has 17 amino acids. The CDR3 nucleotides are TGTGCCAGCAGCAAACGCCAGGCGATTGCGAACACCGGGGAGCTGTTTTTT. Its translation: CASSKRQAIANTGELFF.

This clone is medium-sized within its sample. This sequence joins TRBV4-3 and TRBJ1-3, with D perhaps TRBD1 (5 bases). V gave up 0 bases and J gave up 2 bases, with 8 bases separating them. The V gene's germline CDR1 is LGHNA and CDR2 YSLEER. The length of the CDR3 is 15 residues. The CDR3: CASSQDKGTGNTIYF. In nucleotides, the CDR3 is TGCGCCAGCAGCCAAGACAAGGGGACTGGAAACACCATATATTTT.

This chain joins TRBV6-6 and TRBJ1-1; the D gene is possibly TRBD1 (6 bases). From germline, CDR1 is MNHNY and CDR2 SVGAGI (reference sequence). Trimming took 4 bases from V and 4 from J, leaving 10 bases between them. The CDR3 spans 13 residues. The CDR3 spells CASSFTGSTEAFF. Here the CDR3 DNA reads TGTGCCAGCAGTTTCACAGGGAGCACTGAAGCTTTCTTT.

The genes are TRBV4-3 and TRBJ2-7; possible D gene TRBD2, 7 bases. V lost 3 bases to trimming and J lost 4 bases, with 13 bases between them. Germline values: CDR1 LGHNA, CDR2 YSLEER. CDR3 length: 14 amino acids. CDR3 amino acids: CASSHLGGAYEQYF. CDR3 nucleotides: TGCGCCAGCAGCCATTTAGGGGGGGCTTACGAGCAGTACTTC.

The rearrangement joins TRBV19 to TRBJ2-5; 8 bases are a match to TRBD2. Germline V gives CDR1 LNHDA, CDR2 SQIVND (reference sequence). This CDR3 comprises 15 residues. The ends lost 5 bases at V and 0 bases at J; junction bases unmatched: 5. The CDR3 loop is CASSSSGGNQETQYF. Here the CDR3 DNA reads TGTGCCAGTAGTTCCAGCGGGGGCAACCAAGAGACCCAGTACTTC.

CDR3 in amino acids: CASSLDDKYNEQFF. The CDR3 nucleotides are TGTGCCAGCAGCTTAGACGACAAGTACAATGAGCAGTTCTTC. The V call is TRBV11-3, the J call TRBJ2-1, with unresolved D. Per the germline V gene, CDR1 is SGHNT and CDR2 is YENEEA. Trimming removed 0 bases from V and 4 bases from J, with 7 bases in between. This CDR3 contains 14 residues.

This chain connects TRBV11-2 to TRBJ2-1, with 12 bases fitting TRBD2. J lost 7 bases, V lost 4 bases, and 5 bases had no gene match. The CDR3 extends over 15 amino acids. Germline CDR1 SGHAT, CDR2 FQNNGV. CDR3 sequence reads: CASSSLAGGPNEQFF. DNA of the CDR3: TGTGCCAGCAGCTCTCTAGCGGGGGGGCCTAATGAGCAGTTCTTC.